Presented here are 24 T cell receptor beta chains from one specimen sequenced in a study of response to subunit inactivated influenza vaccine. Using its own MiXCR run on the RT-PCR reads, TCRdb lists one record per CDR3 protein. The sample contains about 700,000 distinct CDR3 sequences, about 15% of which appear only once. The sequenced sample was PBMCs from blood, obtained around two weeks before vaccination. The receptors derive from a man aged 50-59 years who received an inactivated influenza vaccine.

The rearrangement links TRBV12-3 or TRBV12-4 to TRBJ1-2; D call uncertain. Trimming cost V 4 bases and J 5 bases, with 11 bases left between them. CDR3 length: 13 residues. CDR3 in DNA: TGTGCCAGCAGTTCTGACGGGGATTATGGCTACACCTTC. It is translated as CASSSDGDYGYTF.

This chain links TRBV5-1 with TRBJ2-7; 8 bases match TRBD1. V lost 3 bases to trimming and J lost 0 bases; unmatched junction nucleotides: 8. CDR1 SGHRS and CDR2 YFSETQ come from the germline V gene. This CDR3 comprises 16 residues. CDR3 DNA: TGCGCCAGCAGCTCGGACACAGGGGGTAGCTCCTACGAGCAGTACTTC. Encoded protein: CASSSDTGGSSYEQYF.

The chain joins TRBV28 to TRBJ2-1; 13 bases agree with TRBD2. The CDR3 covers 16 residues. From germline, CDR1 is MDHEN and CDR2 SYDVKM. The junction had 6 bases not matched to a gene; V was cut back by 6 bases and J by 4 bases. The CDR3 DNA follows: TGTGCCAGCAGCCCTGGACTAGCGGGGGATTACAATGAGCAGTTCTTC. Its protein is CASSPGLAGDYNEQFF.

V is TRBV4-3 and J is TRBJ1-6; D gene uncertain. The length of the CDR3 is 18 residues. Germline lookup yields CDR1 LGHNA and CDR2 YSLEER. V was trimmed by 0 bases and J by 7 bases, leaving 19 bases between them. The CDR3, as DNA: TGCGCCAGCAGCCAAGAATGGGGAACGTTGACAATAAATTCACCCCTCCACTTT. Amino acid sequence: CASSQEWGTLTINSPLHF.

CDR3 loop: CSVRSGSLTQYF. In DNA form, the CDR3 reads TGCAGCGTTAGGTCAGGGTCGTTGACCCAGTACTTC. The chain recombines TRBV29-1 with TRBJ2-5; TRBD1 might be the D (5 bases). CDR1 and CDR2 from the germline V gene are SQVTM and ANQGSEA. V was clipped by 5 bases and J by 7 bases, with 14 bases between them. The CDR3 has 12 residues.

The V and J genes are TRBV29-1 and TRBJ2-3; 10 bases match TRBD1. Germline CDR1 reads SQVTM; CDR2 reads ANQGSEA. The CDR3 covers 14 residues. V trimming: 5 bases; J trimming: 4 bases; junction bases outside the gene matches: 6. As DNA, the CDR3 is TGCAGCGTTCGCGGACAGGGGGTCCCAGATACGCAGTATTTT. Translating it yields CSVRGQGVPDTQYF.

This clonotype was counted between two and nine times. The genes are TRBV27 and TRBJ2-7; D not certain. The CDR3 is 14 amino acids. The V end was cut by 5 bases, the J end by 3 bases, with 14 bases between. The germline CDR1 and CDR2 sequences are MNHEY and SMNVEV (reference sequence). The DNA of the CDR3 is TGTGCCAGCAGTCCCCTACCCCAGATCTACGAGCAGTACTTC. Amino acids: CASSPLPQIYEQYF.

The chain is built from TRBV6-1 and TRBJ1-6, with 11 nucleotides matching TRBD1. The CDR3 consists of 15 residues. Unmatched junction bases numbered 3, after V lost 5 bases and J lost 6 bases. Germline V lookup: CDR1 MNHNS, CDR2 SASEGT. The CDR3 sequence: CASSTGTGGNSPLHF. The CDR3 DNA is TGTGCCAGCAGTACCGGGACAGGGGGTAATTCACCCCTCCACTTT.

The chain couples TRBV11-2 to TRBJ1-2; a weak D match, TRBD1 (5 bases). Germline-derived CDR1 and CDR2 are SGHAT and FQNNGV. This CDR3 contains 15 residues. V was clipped by 5 bases and J by 2 bases, with 15 bases between them. CDR3 DNA sequence: TGTGCCAGCAGCCTTTGGGGCAGAACAAACTATGGCTACACCTTC. Amino acids: CASSLWGRTNYGYTF.

The rearrangement uses TRBV7-8 and TRBJ2-7, with a possible D match to TRBD1 (6 bases). V dropped 5 bases and J dropped 3 bases, with 11 bases sitting between them. CDR1 is SGHVS, CDR2 FQNEAQ, per germline. The CDR3 loop spans 13 amino acids. In DNA form, the CDR3 reads TGTGCCAGCAGCCAAGGGGGAATCTACGAGCAGTACTTC. Its translation is CASSQGGIYEQYF.

Only a few counts were recorded for this clonotype. The V gene is TRBV5-1, the J gene TRBJ2-3; D might be TRBD2 (6 bases). V lost 0 bases to trimming and J lost 6 bases, with 20 bases between them. The CDR3 runs 17 residues. The germline V gene has CDR1 SGHRS and CDR2 YFSETQ. CDR3 amino acids: CASSLVGDFSLGDTQYF. CDR3 DNA: TGCGCCAGCAGCTTGGTAGGGGACTTCTCCCTCGGCGATACGCAGTATTTT.

This chain joins TRBV10-3 and TRBJ2-2; 7 bases are a match to TRBD1. Germline-derived CDR1 and CDR2 are ENHRY and SYGVKD. Unmatched junction bases numbered 8, after V lost 11 bases and J lost 2 bases. The CDR3 has 14 amino acids. The DNA of the CDR3 is TGTGCCGTAAAGAGGGGGCCCAACACCGGGGAGCTGTTTTTT. Amino acid sequence: CAVKRGPNTGELFF.

The CDR3 region is CASSPRIWALAGASYNEQFF. CDR3 sequence (DNA): TGTGCCAGCAGCCCCCGGATCTGGGCACTAGCGGGAGCGTCCTACAATGAGCAGTTCTTC. This rearrangement joins TRBV6-2 or TRBV6-3 to TRBJ2-1; 11 nucleotides agree with TRBD2. CDR3 size: 20 residues. Germline V CDR1 and CDR2: MNHEY, SVGEGT. The V segment lost 6 bases and the J segment 1 base; nucleotides outside the gene matches: 17.

CDR3 sequence reads: CASSPRQDYNSPLHF. In nucleotides, the CDR3 is TGTGCCAGCAGCCCCAGACAGGACTATAATTCACCCCTCCACTTT. The rearrangement joins TRBV7-2 to TRBJ1-6, with a tentative D call TRBD1 (6 bases). Germline V gene data show CDR1 as SGHTA and CDR2 as FQGNSA. The CDR3 consists of 15 residues. Trimming removed 5 bases from V and 3 bases from J, with 11 bases in between.

This chain connects TRBV5-6 to TRBJ1-5; the D is unclear. The V and J ends lost 7 bases and 4 bases respectively, with 12 bases between them. CDR3 length: 13 residues. Germline CDR1 reads SGHDT; CDR2 reads YYEEEE. The CDR3 reads CASGPGPNQPQHF. The CDR3, as DNA: TGTGCCAGCGGCCCCGGACCTAATCAGCCCCAGCATTTT.

The chain employs TRBV12-3 or TRBV12-4 and TRBJ2-3; weak D call: TRBD2 (6 bases). The CDR3 consists of 11 residues. The germline V and J ends were trimmed by 5 bases and 13 bases, with 13 bases remaining between them. CDR3 coding DNA: TGTGCCAGCAGTCCGGGACTCCTCGAGTATTTT. It encodes CASSPGLLEYF.

The chain carries TRBV5-1 and TRBJ2-7; the D gene is possibly TRBD2 (6 bases). CDR1 and CDR2 (germline): SGHRS, YFSETQ. V shed 4 bases and J shed 7 bases, with 18 bases lying between them. CDR3 length: 14 residues. CDR3 nucleotide sequence: TGCGCCAGCAGCAACGGGGACTCCCTAGTGGAGCAGTACTTC. Its protein is CASSNGDSLVEQYF.

The chain links TRBV2 to TRBJ2-3, with 9 bases fitting TRBD2. The CDR3 runs 16 residues. Germline CDR1 is SNHLY and CDR2 is FYNNEI. The V segment lost 5 bases and the J segment 3 bases; nucleotides outside the gene matches: 9. CDR3 bases: TGTGCCAGCAGTTTAATAGCGGGAGAAAGGACAGATACGCAGTATTTT. This translates into CASSLIAGERTDTQYF.

In its sample, this clonotype was seen a few times. The chain uses TRBV11-2 and TRBJ2-1; 9 nucleotides line up with TRBD2. J was trimmed by 0 bases and V by 5 bases; bases with no gene match: 8. The V gene's germline CDR1 is SGHAT and CDR2 FQNNGV. The CDR3 is 17 amino acids. The CDR3 sequence is CASSPLAGSFSYNEQFF. The CDR3 DNA follows: TGTGCCAGCAGCCCTCTAGCGGGATCATTCTCCTACAATGAGCAGTTCTTC.

The chain couples TRBV28 to TRBJ2-3; no definite D call. The CDR3 sequence is 15 residues long. Germline V lookup: CDR1 MDHEN, CDR2 SYDVKM. The V end lost 2 bases, the J end lost 3 bases, and 12 bases lay between the germline ends. The chain's CDR3 is CASSLGSSVTDTQYF. The CDR3 DNA is TGTGCCAGCAGTTTAGGTAGCTCAGTTACAGATACGCAGTATTTT.

This clonotype was found a few times. The chain uses TRBV15 and TRBJ1-4, with D perhaps matching TRBD1 (5 bases). The germline V and J ends were trimmed by 1 base and 8 bases, with 14 bases remaining between them. The CDR3 loop spans 15 amino acids. Germline CDR1 and CDR2: LNHNV and YYDKDF (reference sequence). CDR3 loop: CATSRVSRVEEKLFF. The CDR3 nucleotides read TGTGCCACCAGCAGAGTTAGCAGGGTGGAGGAAAAACTGTTTTTT.

Worth noting for this clonotype: The junction does not match germline at one end; this may be a read error. The chain couples TRBV20-1 to TRBJ1-6; D might be TRBD1 (5 bases). The germline gives CDR1 DFQATT, CDR2 SNEGSKA (reference sequence). The CDR3 sequence is 17 residues long. The CDR3 spells CSARDLTDSSYNSPLHF. As DNA, the CDR3 is TGCAGCGCTAGAGATCTGACAGACAGCTCCTATAATTCACCCCTCCACTTT.

This clonotype turned up a few times. The chain links TRBV7-9 to TRBJ1-5, with D possibly being TRBD1 (6 bases). Trimming cost V 8 bases and J 7 bases, with 18 bases left between them. The CDR3 is made up of 14 amino acids. The germline gives CDR1 SEHNR, CDR2 FQNEAQ (reference sequence). The DNA for the CDR3 is TGTGCCAGCTTCTTAGCCACAGGGAGCCAGCCCCAGCATTTT. Its translation is CASFLATGSQPQHF. Supplemented by reference TRBV7-9 and TRBJ1-5, the full variable domain reads DTGVSQNPRHKITKRGQNVTFRCDPISEHNRLYWYRQTLGQGPEFLTYFQNEAQLEKSRLLSDRFSAERPKGSFSTLEIQRTEQGDSAMYLCASFLATGSQPQHFGDGTRLSIL.

The chain links TRBV7-2 to TRBJ2-7, with 8 bases matching TRBD2. V was clipped by 5 bases and J by 4 bases; unmatched bases: 7. The V gene's germline CDR1 is SGHTA and CDR2 FQGNSA. The CDR3 consists of 14 residues. The CDR3 bases are TGTGCCAGCAGCCCCGGGACTAGATCATACGAGCAGTACTTC. Protein: CASSPGTRSYEQYF. The variable domain in full, completed from reference TRBV7-2 and TRBJ2-7, reads GAGVSQSPSNKVTEKGKDVELRCDPISGHTALYWYRQSLGQGLEFLIYFQGNSAPDKSGLPSDRFSAERTGGSVSTLTIQRTQQEDSAVYLCASSPGTRSYEQYFGPGTRLTVT.